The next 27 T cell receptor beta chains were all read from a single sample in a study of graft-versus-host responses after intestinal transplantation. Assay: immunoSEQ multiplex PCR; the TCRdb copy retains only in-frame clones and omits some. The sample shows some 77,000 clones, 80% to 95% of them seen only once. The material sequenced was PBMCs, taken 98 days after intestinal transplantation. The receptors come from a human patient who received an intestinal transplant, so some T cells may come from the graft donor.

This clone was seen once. The CDR3 sequence: CASSYGPGTSLYEQYF. CDR3 bases: TGTGCCAGCAGTTATGGGCCGGGGACTAGCCTCTACGAGCAGTACTTC. The chain recombines TRBV6-6 with TRBJ2-7; 9 nucleotides agree with TRBD2. After removal of 3 bases from V and 3 bases from J, the junction contained 9 bases not matched to a gene. CDR3 size: 16 residues. CDR1 is MNHNY, CDR2 SVGAGI, per germline (reference sequence).

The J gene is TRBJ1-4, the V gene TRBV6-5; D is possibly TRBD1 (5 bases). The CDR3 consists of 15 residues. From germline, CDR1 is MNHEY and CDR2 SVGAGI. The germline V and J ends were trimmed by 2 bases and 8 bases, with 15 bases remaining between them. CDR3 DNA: TGTGCCAGCAGTTACGGAGCAGGGTTGGGCGAAAAACTGTTTTTT. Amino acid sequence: CASSYGAGLGEKLFF.

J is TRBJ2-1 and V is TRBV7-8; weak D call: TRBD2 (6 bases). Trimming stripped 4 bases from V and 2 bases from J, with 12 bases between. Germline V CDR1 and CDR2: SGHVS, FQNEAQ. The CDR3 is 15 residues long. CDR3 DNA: TGTGCCAGCAGCTCCCTTCCGGGGGCCTACAATGAGCAGTTCTTC. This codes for CASSSLPGAYNEQFF.

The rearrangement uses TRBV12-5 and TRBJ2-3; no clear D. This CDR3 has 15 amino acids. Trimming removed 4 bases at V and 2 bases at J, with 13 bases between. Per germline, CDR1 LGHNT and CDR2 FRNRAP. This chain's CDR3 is CASGSDQTSTDTQYF. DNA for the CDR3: TGTGCTAGTGGTTCCGACCAAACCTCCACAGATACGCAGTATTTT.

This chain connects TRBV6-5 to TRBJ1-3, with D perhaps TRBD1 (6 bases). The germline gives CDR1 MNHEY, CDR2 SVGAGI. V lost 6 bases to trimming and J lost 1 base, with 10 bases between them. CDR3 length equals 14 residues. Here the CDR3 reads CASSAQGSGNTIYF. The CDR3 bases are TGTGCCAGCAGCGCTCAGGGGTCTGGAAACACCATATATTTT.

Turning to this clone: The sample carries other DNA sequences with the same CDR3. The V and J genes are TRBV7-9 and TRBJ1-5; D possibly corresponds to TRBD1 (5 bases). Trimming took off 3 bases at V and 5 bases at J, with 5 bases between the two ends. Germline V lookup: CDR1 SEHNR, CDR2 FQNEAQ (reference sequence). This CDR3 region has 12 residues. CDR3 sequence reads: CASSLGDQPQHF. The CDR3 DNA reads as TGTGCCAGCAGCTTGGGGGATCAGCCCCAGCATTTT.

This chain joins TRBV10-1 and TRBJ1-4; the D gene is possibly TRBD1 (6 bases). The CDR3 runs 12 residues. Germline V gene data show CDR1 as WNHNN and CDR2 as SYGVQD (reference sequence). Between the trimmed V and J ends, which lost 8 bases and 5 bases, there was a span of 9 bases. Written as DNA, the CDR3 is TGCGCCAGCCGGGACAAAAATGAAAAACTGTTTTTT. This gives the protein CASRDKNEKLFF.

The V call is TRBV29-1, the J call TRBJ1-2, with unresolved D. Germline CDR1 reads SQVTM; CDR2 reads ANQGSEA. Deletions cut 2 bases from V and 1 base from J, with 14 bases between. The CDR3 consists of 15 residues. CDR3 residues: CSVEKRPGINYGYTF. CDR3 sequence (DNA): TGCAGCGTTGAAAAAAGGCCAGGAATTAACTATGGCTACACCTTC.

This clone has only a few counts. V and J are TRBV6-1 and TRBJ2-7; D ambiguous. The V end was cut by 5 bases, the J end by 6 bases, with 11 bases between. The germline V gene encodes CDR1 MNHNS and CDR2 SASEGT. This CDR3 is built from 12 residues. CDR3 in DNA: TGTGCCAGCAGTATTTGGTCCACCGAGCAGTACTTC. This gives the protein CASSIWSTEQYF.

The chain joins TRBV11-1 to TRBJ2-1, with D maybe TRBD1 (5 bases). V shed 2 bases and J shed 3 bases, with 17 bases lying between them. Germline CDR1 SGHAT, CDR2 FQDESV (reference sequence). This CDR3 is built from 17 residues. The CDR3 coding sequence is TGTGCCAGCAGCTTATCCGCAAGGACAAGGTTCTACAATGAGCAGTTCTTC. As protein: CASSLSARTRFYNEQFF.

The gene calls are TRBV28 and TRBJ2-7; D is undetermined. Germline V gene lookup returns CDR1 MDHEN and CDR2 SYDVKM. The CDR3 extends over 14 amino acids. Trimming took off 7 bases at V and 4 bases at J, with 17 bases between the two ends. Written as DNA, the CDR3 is TGTGCCAGCACCCCCTCCGGGCTCTTTTACGAGCAGTACTTC. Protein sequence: CASTPSGLFYEQYF.

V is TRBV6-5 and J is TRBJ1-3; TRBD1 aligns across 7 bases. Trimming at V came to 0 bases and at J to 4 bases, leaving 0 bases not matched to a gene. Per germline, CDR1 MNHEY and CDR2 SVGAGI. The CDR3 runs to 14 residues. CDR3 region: CASSYSTGGNTIYF. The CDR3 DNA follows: TGTGCCAGCAGTTACTCGACAGGGGGAAACACCATATATTTT.

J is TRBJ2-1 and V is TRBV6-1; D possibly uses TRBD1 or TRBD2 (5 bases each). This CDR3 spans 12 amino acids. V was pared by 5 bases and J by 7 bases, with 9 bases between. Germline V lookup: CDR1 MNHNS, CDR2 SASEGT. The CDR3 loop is CASSPWGNEQFF. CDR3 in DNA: TGTGCCAGCAGTCCTTGGGGGAATGAGCAGTTCTTC.

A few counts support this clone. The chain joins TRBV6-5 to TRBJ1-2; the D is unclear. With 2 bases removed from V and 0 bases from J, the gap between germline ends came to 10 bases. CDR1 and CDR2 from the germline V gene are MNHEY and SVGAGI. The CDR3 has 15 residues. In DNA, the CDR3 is TGTGCCAGCAGTTACGCTGTGACCCCTAACTATGGCTACACCTTC. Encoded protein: CASSYAVTPNYGYTF.

The CDR3 coding sequence is TGTGCCACCAGCAGACCCCTGGGACAGGGGCCCCAGCATTTT. Translated, it gives CATSRPLGQGPQHF. The rearrangement links TRBV15 to TRBJ1-5, with 9 nucleotides matching TRBD1. The V gene end was trimmed by 2 bases and the J gene end by 9 bases; junction bases not matched to a gene: 5. The CDR3 is 14 residues long. Germline-derived CDR1 and CDR2 are LNHNV and YYDKDF (reference sequence).

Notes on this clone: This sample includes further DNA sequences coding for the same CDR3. Here the CDR3 DNA reads TGTGCCAGCAGTTACAGGGGACAGGGGAATTCACCCCTCCACTTT. It is translated as CASSYRGQGNSPLHF. This rearrangement joins TRBV6-5 to TRBJ1-6; 10 positions agree with TRBD1. The CDR3 has 15 amino acids. The trim removed 2 bases at V and 7 bases at J, leaving 2 bases unmatched. Germline CDR1 reads MNHEY; CDR2 reads SVGAGI.

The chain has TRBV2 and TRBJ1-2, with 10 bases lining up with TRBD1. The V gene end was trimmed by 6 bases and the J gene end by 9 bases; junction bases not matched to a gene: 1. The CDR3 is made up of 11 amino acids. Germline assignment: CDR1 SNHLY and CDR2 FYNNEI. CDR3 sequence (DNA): TGTGCCAGCAGGGACAGGGGGAGCTACACCTTC. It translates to CASRDRGSYTF. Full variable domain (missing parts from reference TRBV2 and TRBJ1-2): EPEVTQTPSHQVTQMGQEVILRCVPISNHLYFYWYRQILGQKVEFLVSFYNNEISEKSEIFDDQFSVERPDGSNFTLKIRSTKLEDSAMYFCASRDRGSYTFGSGTRLTVV.

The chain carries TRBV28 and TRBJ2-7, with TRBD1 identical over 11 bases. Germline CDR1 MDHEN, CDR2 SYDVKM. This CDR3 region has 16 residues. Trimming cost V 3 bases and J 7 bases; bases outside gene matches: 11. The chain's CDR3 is CASSFYSRDRGWEQYF. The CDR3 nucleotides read TGTGCCAGCAGTTTCTATAGCCGGGACAGGGGGTGGGAGCAGTACTTC.

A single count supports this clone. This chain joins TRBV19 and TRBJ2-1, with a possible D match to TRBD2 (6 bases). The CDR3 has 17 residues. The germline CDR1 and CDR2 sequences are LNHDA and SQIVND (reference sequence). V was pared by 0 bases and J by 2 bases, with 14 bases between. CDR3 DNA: TGTGCCAGTAGTATAGATCGAGGAGGGAAACCCTACAATGAGCAGTTCTTC. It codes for CASSIDRGGKPYNEQFF.

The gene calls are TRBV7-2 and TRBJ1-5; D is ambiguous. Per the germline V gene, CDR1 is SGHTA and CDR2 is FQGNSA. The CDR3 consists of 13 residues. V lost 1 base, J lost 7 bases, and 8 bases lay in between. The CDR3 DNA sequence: TGTGCCAGCAGCTTAGAAGCGTACCAGCCCCAGCATTTT. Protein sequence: CASSLEAYQPQHF.

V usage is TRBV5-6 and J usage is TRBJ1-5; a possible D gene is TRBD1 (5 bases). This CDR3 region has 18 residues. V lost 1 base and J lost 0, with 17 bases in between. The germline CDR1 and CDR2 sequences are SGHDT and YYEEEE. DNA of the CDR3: TGTGCCAGCAGCTTGACCGACGGGGGACTATATAGCAATCAGCCCCAGCATTTT. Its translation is CASSLTDGGLYSNQPQHF.

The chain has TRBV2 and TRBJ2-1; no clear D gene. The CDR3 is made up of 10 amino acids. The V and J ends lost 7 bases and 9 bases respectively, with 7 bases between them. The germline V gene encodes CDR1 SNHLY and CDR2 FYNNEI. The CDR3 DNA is TGTGCCAGCAAAGGCCTTGAGCAGTTCTTC. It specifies CASKGLEQFF.

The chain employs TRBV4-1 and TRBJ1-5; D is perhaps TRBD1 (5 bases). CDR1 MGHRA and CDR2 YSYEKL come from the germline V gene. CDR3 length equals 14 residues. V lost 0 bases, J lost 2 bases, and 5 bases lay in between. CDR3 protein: CASSQEGGNQPQHF. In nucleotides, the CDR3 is TGCGCCAGCAGCCAAGAAGGGGGCAATCAGCCCCAGCATTTT.

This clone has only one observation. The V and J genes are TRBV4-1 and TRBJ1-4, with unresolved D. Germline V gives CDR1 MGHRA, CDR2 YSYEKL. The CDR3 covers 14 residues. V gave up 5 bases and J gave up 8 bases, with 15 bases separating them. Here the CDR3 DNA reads TGCGCCAGCAGCGATATGATGGAGGAGGAAAAACTGTTTTTT. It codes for CASSDMMEEEKLFF.

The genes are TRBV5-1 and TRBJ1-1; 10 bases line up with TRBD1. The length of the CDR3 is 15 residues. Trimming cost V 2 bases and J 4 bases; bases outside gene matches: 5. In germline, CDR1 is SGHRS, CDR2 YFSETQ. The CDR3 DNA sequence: TGCGCCAGCAGCTTACTGACAGGGGGCACCACTGAAGCTTTCTTT. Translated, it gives CASSLLTGGTTEAFF.

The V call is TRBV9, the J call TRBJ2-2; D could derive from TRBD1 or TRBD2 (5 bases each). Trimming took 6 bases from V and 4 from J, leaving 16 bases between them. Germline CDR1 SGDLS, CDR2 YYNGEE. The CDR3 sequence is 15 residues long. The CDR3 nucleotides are TGTGCCAGCACCCGTAGAAATGGGGGCACCGGGGAGCTGTTTTTT. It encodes CASTRRNGGTGELFF.

The CDR3 sequence is CASRKECKIYEQYF. As DNA, the CDR3 is TGTGCCAGCAGGAAGGAGTGCAAGATCTACGAGCAGTACTTC. V is TRBV21-1 and J is TRBJ2-7; the table's D call, TRBD2, was not checked against the DNA. TRBV21-1 is termed a pseudogene. The CDR3 has 14 residues.